This TCR beta chain was identified during a study of blood T cell repertoires in COVID-19. Per the original methods: The assay estimated nucleated cells by amplifying reference gene primers. Produced via immunoSEQ multiplex PCR; TCRdb's table is partial and in-frame only. The V and J calls and clone size were taken over from that table, and D and trimming were inferred from the DNA. Of 150,000 to 200,000 clones listed, over 75% are singletons. CDR1 is SGHAT, CDR2 FQNNGV, per germline. With 3 bases removed from V and 6 bases from J, the gap between germline ends came to 11 bases. The CDR3 loop spans 14 amino acids. In this sample, this clone turned up once.

V usage is TRBV11-2 and J usage is TRBJ1-4; D uncertain. The sequenced sample consisted of peripheral blood. The sequence was collected from a man in his fifties who had recovered from COVID-19. Written as DNA, the CDR3 is TGTGCCAGCAGCTTCCTGACCCGGGATGAAAAACTGTTTTTT. Encoded protein: CASSFLTRDEKLFF.